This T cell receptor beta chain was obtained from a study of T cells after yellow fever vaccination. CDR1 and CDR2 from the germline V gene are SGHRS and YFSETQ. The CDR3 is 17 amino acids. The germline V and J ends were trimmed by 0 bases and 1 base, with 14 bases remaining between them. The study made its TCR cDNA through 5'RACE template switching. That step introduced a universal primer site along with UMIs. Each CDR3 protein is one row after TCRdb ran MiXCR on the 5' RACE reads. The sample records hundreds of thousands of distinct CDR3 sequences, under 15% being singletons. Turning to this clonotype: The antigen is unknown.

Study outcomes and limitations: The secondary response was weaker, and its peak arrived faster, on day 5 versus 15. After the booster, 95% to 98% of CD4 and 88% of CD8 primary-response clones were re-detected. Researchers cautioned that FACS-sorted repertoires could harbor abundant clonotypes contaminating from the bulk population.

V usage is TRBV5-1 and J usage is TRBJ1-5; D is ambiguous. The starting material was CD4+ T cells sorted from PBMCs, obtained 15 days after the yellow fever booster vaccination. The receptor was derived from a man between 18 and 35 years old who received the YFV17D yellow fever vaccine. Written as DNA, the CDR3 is TGCGCCAGCAGCTTGGTTCCCAGGTCCATAAGCAATCAGCCCCAGCATTTT. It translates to CASSLVPRSISNQPQHF.